The next 14 T cell receptor beta chains were all read from a single sample in a study of siplizumab effects on memory and regulatory T cells. TCRdb keeps only in-frame clones here, not all; method: immunoSEQ multiplex PCR. The profile covers about 87,000 clones, with roughly 87% appearing a single time and 1.5% taken by the ten largest. The source material was Tregs sorted from blood. The receptors were sampled from a human donor in good health.

This clone was observed once. This chain uses TRBV11-3 with TRBJ2-5, with D possibly being TRBD1 or TRBD2 (5 bases each). The DNA end is more similar to TRBJ2-7, so the J call may be wrong. This CDR3 comprises 15 residues. The germline CDR1 and CDR2 sequences are SGHNT and YENEEA. The CDR3 DNA reads as TGTGCCAGCAGCCTCGGGACCCCAGGGTCCTACGAGCAGTACTTC. Translated: CASSLGTPGSYEQYF.

J is TRBJ1-5 and V is TRBV30; D remains unclear. Trimming took 2 bases from V and 1 from J, leaving 6 bases between them. Per germline, CDR1 GTSNPN and CDR2 SVGIG (reference sequence). The CDR3 length is 13 residues. The CDR3 bases are TGTGCCTGGAGTCGTAAAAGCAATCAGCCCCAGCATTTT. Amino acid sequence: CAWSRKSNQPQHF.

This clone was seen a single time. This rearrangement joins TRBV10-3 to TRBJ2-3; 10 nucleotides align to TRBD1. The V gene end was trimmed by 5 bases and the J gene end by 1 base; junction bases not matched to a gene: 6. The CDR3 has 16 amino acids. Germline V gene data show CDR1 as ENHRY and CDR2 as SYGVKD. The CDR3 reads CAISRKTGGGTDTQYF. The CDR3 DNA follows: TGTGCCATCAGTAGAAAGACAGGGGGCGGCACAGATACGCAGTATTTT.

The chain couples TRBV6-1 to TRBJ1-1, with a tentative D call TRBD1 (5 bases). The CDR3 totals 14 residues. The V gene lost 3 bases and the J gene lost 2 bases, with 10 bases spanning the gap. Germline V CDR1 and CDR2: MNHNS, SASEGT. CDR3 bases: TGTGCCAGCAGTGAGGGGACCGCTAACACTGAAGCTTTCTTT. Translated: CASSEGTANTEAFF.

The chain uses TRBV10-2 and TRBJ1-4, with 7 bases aligning to TRBD1. The CDR3 covers 16 residues. From germline, CDR1 is WSHSY and CDR2 SAAADI. V dropped 1 base and J dropped 9; count of bases not matched to a gene: 11. The CDR3 protein is CASSEWAGGMRQKLFF. CDR3 in DNA: TGCGCCAGCAGTGAGTGGGCAGGGGGTATGCGGCAAAAACTGTTTTTT.

This clone has more than one count but fewer than ten. The chain employs TRBV6-1 and TRBJ1-2; unclear D gene. This CDR3 is built from 14 residues. The V gene lost 2 bases and the J gene lost 8 bases, with 15 bases spanning the gap. Germline-derived CDR1 and CDR2 are MNHNS and SASEGT. CDR3 protein: CASSEFEAAGGYTF. The CDR3, as DNA: TGTGCCAGCAGTGAATTCGAGGCTGCAGGCGGCTACACCTTC.

This clone was found once. The chain joins TRBV7-2 to TRBJ1-5; D might be TRBD1 (6 bases). This CDR3 spans 15 amino acids. Germline V lookup: CDR1 SGHTA, CDR2 FQGNSA. Trimming stripped 5 bases from V and 0 bases from J, with 11 bases between. The CDR3 is CASSPWGASNQPQHF. DNA for the CDR3: TGTGCCAGCAGCCCCTGGGGGGCTAGCAATCAGCCCCAGCATTTT.

Comments on this clone: One junction end does not reproduce the germline sequence, and a read error may be involved. The chain recombines TRBV5-1 with TRBJ2-2; D possibly corresponds to TRBD2 (5 bases). Germline V gene data show CDR1 as SGHRS and CDR2 as YFSETQ. The CDR3 has 14 residues. CDR3 DNA: TGCGCCAGCGAGGGAACAGCGAACACCGGGGAGCTGCTTTTT. It translates to CASEGTANTGELLF.

J is TRBJ1-2 and V is TRBV7-9; 8 nucleotides match TRBD1. This CDR3 region has 15 residues. J lost 0 bases, V lost 5 bases, and 5 bases had no gene match. The germline V gene encodes CDR1 SEHNR and CDR2 FQNEAQ (reference sequence). The DNA for the CDR3 is TGTGCCAGCAGCACTTACAGGGGGGCTAACTATGGCTACACCTTC. Protein: CASSTYRGANYGYTF.

This chain uses TRBV7-3 with TRBJ2-2, with 9 positions matching TRBD2. This CDR3 comprises 16 residues. Germline values: CDR1 SGHTA, CDR2 FQGTGA. Trimming cost V 2 bases and J 7 bases; bases outside gene matches: 8. In nucleotides, the CDR3 is TGTGCCAGCAGCTTATATAGCGGGGGTGTGATCGGGGAGCTGTTTTTT. Protein product: CASSLYSGGVIGELFF.

J is TRBJ2-1 and V is TRBV5-4; 9 bases are a match to TRBD2. Germline loops: CDR1 SGHNT, CDR2 YYREEE (reference sequence). The V segment lost 3 bases and the J segment 1 base; nucleotides outside the gene matches: 8. This CDR3 has 17 residues. The DNA for the CDR3 is TGTGCCAGCAGCTCCATAGGCGGGGGGGCGTCCTACAATGAGCAGTTCTTC. Protein sequence: CASSSIGGGASYNEQFF.

The rearrangement links TRBV19 to TRBJ1-3; the match to TRBD1 covers 7 bases. Trimming cost V 11 bases and J 0 bases; bases outside gene matches: 4. The germline V gene encodes CDR1 LNHDA and CDR2 SQIVND (reference sequence). The CDR3 has 13 residues. The CDR3 sequence is CAGGQSSGNTIYF. CDR3 DNA: TGTGCCGGGGGACAGAGCTCTGGAAACACCATATATTTT.

This chain links TRBV4-2 with TRBJ1-6; no firm D call. CDR3 size: 17 residues. The germline V gene has CDR1 LGHNA and CDR2 YNFKEQ. V was shortened by 2 bases and J by 4 bases, with 15 bases between the two germline ends. CDR3 in amino acids: CASSQRGSETYNSPLHF. The CDR3 nucleotides read TGTGCCAGCAGCCAAAGAGGGTCGGAAACTTATAATTCACCCCTCCACTTT.

CDR3 coding DNA: TGTGCCAGCAGCCCCCAGGGGAACACTGAAGCTTTCTTT. Protein: CASSPQGNTEAFF. This sequence joins TRBV9 and TRBJ1-1; the D gene is possibly TRBD1 (5 bases). Germline V gene data show CDR1 as SGDLS and CDR2 as YYNGEE. The CDR3 runs to 13 residues. Trimming removed 4 bases from V and 1 base from J, with 8 bases in between.